The 27 T cell receptor beta chains presented below share a single source sample, sequenced in a study of cytomegalovirus exposure and HLA in healthy donors. Researchers ran the PCR with 60 Vbeta and 13 Jbeta primers. TCRdb's copy holds only in-frame clones and misses some; the assay was immunoSEQ multiplex PCR. The sample totals fewer than 250,000 clones. The specimen sequenced was PBMCs. Receptors were obtained from a woman aged 25 to 39 in good health and CMV-seropositive.

Written as DNA, the CDR3 is TGTGCCAGTAGTAGGGGGACTAGCGGGGCCACAGATACGCAGTATTTT. It encodes CASSRGTSGATDTQYF. This chain joins TRBV19 and TRBJ2-3; 13 bases line up with TRBD2. Germline CDR1 LNHDA, CDR2 SQIVND (reference sequence). V was pared by 4 bases and J by 2 bases, with 3 bases of the junction left unmatched. The CDR3 runs 16 residues. The full variable domain, rest sourced from reference TRBV19 and TRBJ2-3, is DGGITQSPKYLFRKEGQNVTLSCEQNLNHDAMYWYRQDPGQGLRLIYYSQIVNDFQKGDIAEGYSVSREKKESFPLTVTSAQKNPTAFYLCASSRGTSGATDTQYFGPGTRLTVL.

This sequence joins TRBV5-1 and TRBJ2-7; 9 bases are a match to TRBD1. Trimming at V came to 3 bases and at J to 2 bases, leaving 6 bases not matched to a gene. Germline V gene sequence: CDR1 SGHRS, CDR2 YFSETQ. The CDR3 runs 15 residues. The CDR3 loop reads CASSWGDRDTYEQYF. The CDR3 bases are TGCGCCAGCAGCTGGGGGGACAGGGACACCTACGAGCAGTACTTC. Combining the CDR3 with reference TRBV5-1 and TRBJ2-7 gives the whole variable domain KAGVTQTPRYLIKTRGQQVTLSCSPISGHRSVSWYQQTPGQGLQFLFEYFSETQRNKGNFPGRFSGRQFSNSRSEMNVSTLELGDSALYLCASSWGDRDTYEQYFGPGTRLTVT.

About this clone itself: A read error may account for a junction end that differs from germline. Other DNA variants within this sample encode the same CDR3. V gene TRBV7-2 combines with J gene TRBJ2-3, with 12 bases identical to TRBD2. This CDR3 comprises 16 residues. Per germline, CDR1 SGHTA and CDR2 FQGNSA. The CDR3 sequence: CASSSGLAGFADTQYF. The CDR3 DNA follows: TGCGCCAGCAGCTCTGGACTAGCGGGGTTTGCCGATACGCAGTATTTT.

The V gene is TRBV9, the J gene TRBJ2-2; 7 positions agree with TRBD1. Germline loops: CDR1 SGDLS, CDR2 YYNGEE. The CDR3 runs 18 residues. Losses at the gene ends were 3 bases for V and 1 base for J; bases not matched to a gene: 12. The CDR3 loop is CASSASPGQAGNTGELFF. DNA of the CDR3: TGTGCCAGCAGCGCATCGCCAGGACAGGCAGGGAACACCGGGGAGCTGTTTTTT. The full variable domain, with the rest looked up from reference TRBV9 and TRBJ2-2, is DSGVTQTPKHLITATGQRVTLRCSPRSGDLSVYWYQQSLDQGLQFLIQYYNGEERAKGNILERFSAQQFPDLHSELNLSSLELGDSALYFCASSASPGQAGNTGELFFGEGSRLTVL.

The chain carries TRBV19 and TRBJ1-5; D possibly corresponds to TRBD1 (5 bases). The length of the CDR3 is 15 residues. V lost 3 bases to trimming and J lost 2 bases, with 11 bases between them. Germline lookup yields CDR1 LNHDA and CDR2 SQIVND (reference sequence). CDR3 nucleotides: TGTGCCAGTAGTATGGGGGGGACCGGCAATCAGCCCCAGCATTTT. Amino acid sequence: CASSMGGTGNQPQHF. The whole variable domain, remainder taken from reference TRBV19 and TRBJ1-5, is DGGITQSPKYLFRKEGQNVTLSCEQNLNHDAMYWYRQDPGQGLRLIYYSQIVNDFQKGDIAEGYSVSREKKESFPLTVTSAQKNPTAFYLCASSMGGTGNQPQHFGDGTRLSIL.

The rearrangement uses TRBV5-1 and TRBJ2-5; 8 bases agree with TRBD2. V lost 0 bases, J lost 3 bases, and 7 bases stayed unmatched. The CDR3 sequence is 16 residues long. Germline CDR1 reads SGHRS; CDR2 reads YFSETQ. The CDR3 loop is CASSLGAGVYKETQYF. The CDR3 DNA is TGCGCCAGCAGCTTGGGAGCGGGGGTATATAAAGAGACCCAGTACTTC.

The chain couples TRBV6-5 to TRBJ1-2, with D uncertain. V dropped 6 bases and J dropped 2 bases, with 10 bases sitting between them. There are 13 residues in the CDR3. Germline V gene data show CDR1 as MNHEY and CDR2 as SVGAGI. DNA of the CDR3: TGTGCCAGCAGCCCCGACATCAACTATGGCTACACCTTC. It yields the protein CASSPDINYGYTF.

The chain joins TRBV6-5 to TRBJ2-1; D is unresolved. The CDR3 extends over 15 amino acids. V was clipped by 6 bases and J by 2 bases, with 14 bases between them. CDR1 is MNHEY, CDR2 SVGAGI, per germline. The CDR3 here is CASSRDSPPYNEQFF. The CDR3 DNA follows: TGTGCCAGCAGCCGTGACTCCCCCCCCTACAATGAGCAGTTCTTC.

The chain combines TRBV30 with TRBJ1-1; D remains unclear. The V gene lost 1 base and the J gene lost 3 bases, with 9 bases spanning the gap. The germline V gene encodes CDR1 GTSNPN and CDR2 SVGIG (reference sequence). The CDR3 contains 13 residues. The CDR3 DNA reads as TGTGCCTGGAGTGAGGAGGTAGACACTGAAGCTTTCTTT. Encoded protein: CAWSEEVDTEAFF.

The CDR3 region is CASSRLQGNEQFF. CDR3 DNA sequence: TGCGCCAGCAGCCGGTTACAGGGGAATGAGCAGTTCTTC. The V call is TRBV5-1, the J call TRBJ2-1; 7 bases fit TRBD1. The trim removed 4 bases at V and 7 bases at J, leaving 5 bases unmatched. This CDR3 has 13 residues. Germline-derived CDR1 and CDR2 are SGHRS and YFSETQ. Together with reference TRBV5-1 and TRBJ2-1, the CDR3 gives the full variable domain: KAGVTQTPRYLIKTRGQQVTLSCSPISGHRSVSWYQQTPGQGLQFLFEYFSETQRNKGNFPGRFSGRQFSNSRSEMNVSTLELGDSALYLCASSRLQGNEQFFGPGTRLTVL.

The chain links TRBV5-1 to TRBJ2-5; 9 nucleotides line up with TRBD1. V was clipped by 4 bases and J by 7 bases; unmatched bases: 11. Germline assignment: CDR1 SGHRS and CDR2 YFSETQ. This CDR3 is built from 15 residues. As DNA, the CDR3 is TGCGCCAGCAGCGCCGGGACAGGGAATTTTGGGACCCAGTACTTC. Encoded protein: CASSAGTGNFGTQYF.

J is TRBJ2-2 and V is TRBV7-2; a possible D gene is TRBD1 (5 bases). This CDR3 has 15 residues. In germline, CDR1 is SGHTA, CDR2 FQGNSA. The V gene lost 4 bases and the J gene lost 2 bases, with 11 bases spanning the gap. CDR3 loop: CASSSRQINTGELFF. CDR3 coding DNA: TGTGCCAGCAGCTCCAGACAGATTAACACCGGGGAGCTGTTTTTT.

The chain has TRBV19 and TRBJ1-1; D is perhaps TRBD1 (6 bases). V was pared by 5 bases and J by 11 bases, with 18 bases between. Germline loops: CDR1 LNHDA, CDR2 SQIVND (reference sequence). The CDR3 is 13 residues long. The CDR3 spells CASSGQIQGPAFF. CDR3 coding DNA: TGTGCCAGTAGTGGTCAAATACAGGGCCCCGCTTTCTTT.

This chain uses TRBV7-2 with TRBJ2-3; D possibly corresponds to TRBD2 (5 bases). Germline CDR1 is SGHTA and CDR2 is FQGNSA. This CDR3 spans 15 amino acids. With 1 base removed from V and 0 bases from J, the gap between germline ends came to 8 bases. In DNA form, the CDR3 reads TGTGCCAGCAGCTTAGATTGGACTAGCACAGATACGCAGTATTTT. This translates into CASSLDWTSTDTQYF.

The V gene is TRBV27, the J gene TRBJ1-6; 10 positions match TRBD1. V trimming: 3 bases; J trimming: 7 bases; junction bases outside the gene matches: 12. This CDR3 is built from 18 residues. Germline values: CDR1 MNHEY, CDR2 SMNVEV (reference sequence). CDR3 residues: CASSFSGTGDLRNSPLHF. The CDR3 region has the DNA TGTGCCAGCAGTTTCTCCGGGACAGGGGATCTGAGGAATTCACCCCTCCACTTT.

The chain carries TRBV7-8 and TRBJ2-1; 11 bases map to TRBD2. Unmatched junction bases numbered 7, after V lost 5 bases and J lost 4 bases. The V gene's germline CDR1 is SGHVS and CDR2 FQNEAQ. The CDR3 covers 16 residues. The CDR3 DNA reads as TGTGCCAGCAGCCCTTTAGCGGGGGGGCCTTACAATGAGCAGTTCTTC. This sequence encodes CASSPLAGGPYNEQFF.

V and J are TRBV6-5 and TRBJ1-1; TRBD1 agrees at 7 bases. Germline V lookup: CDR1 MNHEY, CDR2 SVGAGI. V was pared by 2 bases and J by 7 bases, with 4 bases of the junction left unmatched. The CDR3 consists of 13 residues. The CDR3 protein is CASSYRGQREAFF. CDR3 DNA sequence: TGTGCCAGCAGTTACAGGGGGCAGCGTGAAGCTTTCTTT.

V gene TRBV9 combines with J gene TRBJ2-1; 10 bases are a match to TRBD2. Per germline, CDR1 SGDLS and CDR2 YYNGEE. The junction had 4 bases not matched to a gene; V was cut back by 2 bases and J by 5 bases. This CDR3 has 15 residues. The CDR3 DNA reads as TGTGCCAGCAGCGTGAGCGGGAGGGTCGACAATGAGCAGTTCTTC. It is translated as CASSVSGRVDNEQFF.

V gene TRBV5-1 combines with J gene TRBJ2-3; D is possibly TRBD1 (6 bases). Germline V lookup: CDR1 SGHRS, CDR2 YFSETQ. V was clipped by 0 bases and J by 2 bases, with 13 bases between them. The CDR3 runs to 16 residues. The CDR3 coding sequence is TGCGCCAGCAGCTTGGATGGGGGCTCGTCCACAGATACGCAGTATTTT. Protein product: CASSLDGGSSTDTQYF.

The J gene is TRBJ1-6, the V gene TRBV4-1; a weak D match, TRBD1 (6 bases). The germline V gene has CDR1 MGHRA and CDR2 YSYEKL. This CDR3 is 18 amino acids long. Between the trimmed V and J ends, which lost 4 bases and 0 bases, there was a span of 16 bases. CDR3 bases: TGCGCCAGCAGCCGAAGTTATCAGGACAGCTCCTATAATTCACCCCTCCACTTT. It is translated as CASSRSYQDSSYNSPLHF.

The rearrangement joins TRBV9 to TRBJ1-1; the match to TRBD1 covers 7 bases. Trimming cost V 0 bases and J 4 bases; bases outside gene matches: 9. The CDR3 covers 16 residues. From germline, CDR1 is SGDLS and CDR2 YYNGEE. In DNA, the CDR3 is TGTGCCAGCAGCGTAGGGATACACAGGGGTGGCACTGAAGCTTTCTTT. Translation gives CASSVGIHRGGTEAFF.

Concerning this clone itself: Other DNA variants within this sample encode the same CDR3. The chain combines TRBV7-9 with TRBJ1-4; no firm D call. Trimming pared 3 bases from V and 5 bases from J, leaving 10 bases between. The germline V gene encodes CDR1 SEHNR and CDR2 FQNEAQ (reference sequence). There are 14 residues in the CDR3. The CDR3 reads CASSLAGGNEKLFF. Here the CDR3 DNA reads TGTGCCAGCAGCTTGGCGGGAGGGAATGAAAAACTGTTTTTT. The variable domain in full, completed from reference TRBV7-9 and TRBJ1-4, reads DTGVSQNPRHKITKRGQNVTFRCDPISEHNRLYWYRQTLGQGPEFLTYFQNEAQLEKSRLLSDRFSAERPKGSFSTLEIQRTEQGDSAMYLCASSLAGGNEKLFFGSGTQLSVL.

V gene TRBV21-1 combines with J gene TRBJ1-1; the table names TRBD1, a call not compared with the DNA. TRBV21-1 is assigned pseudogene status. This CDR3 is 15 amino acids long. In DNA, the CDR3 is TGTGCCAGCAGCTTAAACAGGGGAAGGAACACTGAAGCTTTCTTT. It codes for CASSLNRGRNTEAFF.

V gene TRBV2 combines with J gene TRBJ2-7; the D gene is possibly TRBD1 (6 bases). From germline, CDR1 is SNHLY and CDR2 FYNNEI. The CDR3 runs to 15 residues. The V and J ends lost 7 bases and 3 bases respectively, with 19 bases between them. The chain's CDR3 is CASTPMGRGNYEQYF. DNA for the CDR3: TGTGCCAGCACTCCTATGGGCAGGGGCAACTACGAGCAGTACTTC.

The DNA of the CDR3 is TGTGCCAGTAGTCTTCGACTCAAAAGCTCTGGAAACACCATATATTTT. Translation: CASSLRLKSSGNTIYF. This chain links TRBV19 with TRBJ1-3; D remains unclear. CDR3 length: 16 amino acids. The ends were cut back, 5 bases at V and 0 bases at J, with 14 bases in the middle. Germline CDR1 reads LNHDA; CDR2 reads SQIVND (reference sequence).

The chain joins TRBV5-1 to TRBJ2-1; TRBD2 matches 12 bases. Per germline, CDR1 SGHRS and CDR2 YFSETQ. This CDR3 comprises 17 residues. V was pared by 0 bases and J by 3 bases, with 4 bases of the junction left unmatched. The CDR3 sequence is CASSLARTSGNYNEQFF. As DNA, the CDR3 is TGCGCCAGCAGCTTGGCCCGGACTAGCGGGAACTACAATGAGCAGTTCTTC.

The chain couples TRBV29-1 to TRBJ1-5, with no clear D. Per germline, CDR1 SQVTM and CDR2 ANQGSEA. V gave up 4 bases and J gave up 9 bases, with 13 bases separating them. The CDR3 runs to 12 residues. This CDR3 is CSVGEALGPQHF. The CDR3 DNA follows: TGCAGCGTTGGCGAGGCCCTCGGGCCCCAGCATTTT.